This T cell receptor (beta chain) is from a study of blood T cell repertoires in COVID-19. As processed by the authors: By means of reference gene primer amplification, nucleated cell counts were estimated. Produced via immunoSEQ multiplex PCR; TCRdb's table is partial and in-frame only. The V and J calls and clone size were taken over from that table, and D and trimming were inferred from the DNA. Of 100,000 or so clones listed, about 76% are singletons. The CDR3 length is 19 residues. Germline assignment: CDR1 WNHNN and CDR2 SYGVQD (reference sequence). Trimming pared 1 base from V and 2 bases from J, leaving 21 bases between.

The rearrangement uses TRBV10-1 and TRBJ1-5; a weak D match, TRBD1 (5 bases). This receptor was obtained from an older woman with acute or convalescent COVID-19. Sequenced material: peripheral blood. The CDR3 DNA is TGCGCCAGCAGTGAGTATCGCGGGGGAGGATATCTGGGCAATCAGCCCCAGCATTTT. This sequence encodes CASSEYRGGGYLGNQPQHF.